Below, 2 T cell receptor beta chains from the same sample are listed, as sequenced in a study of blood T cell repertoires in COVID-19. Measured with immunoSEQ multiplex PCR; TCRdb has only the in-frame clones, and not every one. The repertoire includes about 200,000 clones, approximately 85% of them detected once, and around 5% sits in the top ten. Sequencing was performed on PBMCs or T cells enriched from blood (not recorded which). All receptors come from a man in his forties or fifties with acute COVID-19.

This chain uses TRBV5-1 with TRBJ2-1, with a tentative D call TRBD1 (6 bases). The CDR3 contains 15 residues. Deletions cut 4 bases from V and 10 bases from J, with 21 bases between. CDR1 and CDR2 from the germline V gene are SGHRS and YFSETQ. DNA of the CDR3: TGCGCCAGCAGCCCTGTAGAGGGGACACAAGGGGAGCAGTTCTTC. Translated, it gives CASSPVEGTQGEQFF.

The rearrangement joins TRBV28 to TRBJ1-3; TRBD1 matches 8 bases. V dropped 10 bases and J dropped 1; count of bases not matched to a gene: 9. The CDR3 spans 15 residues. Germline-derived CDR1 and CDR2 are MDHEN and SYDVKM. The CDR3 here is CAIRQGSSSGNTIYF. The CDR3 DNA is TGTGCCATTCGACAGGGGTCCTCTTCTGGAAACACCATATATTTT.